This record looks at one TCR beta chain sequence and its context. Its antigen is currently unknown. The sample comes from a study of T cell responses to AZD1222 COVID-19 vaccine. Study-wide results and limits: Vaccination with two AZD1222 doses was followed by a rise in Spike-specific TCR breadth and depth. After the peak T cell response, and only then, were repertoires sampled.

The germline V and J ends were trimmed by 0 bases and 7 bases, with 10 bases remaining between them. Germline CDR1 is SGHNT and CDR2 is YYREEE (reference sequence). The CDR3 is 13 residues long. Generated by immunoSEQ multiplex PCR, the TCRdb table keeps only in-frame clones and is missing some. The table includes 150,000 to 160,000 clones, roughly nine tenths detected once. This sequence originates from an adult who had recovered from COVID-19. The sequenced sample was peripheral blood, obtained after recovery from COVID-19. This chain connects TRBV5-4 to TRBJ1-1, with D hard to call. CDR3 protein: CASSLGEGIEAFF. CDR3 bases: TGTGCCAGCAGCTTGGGTGAAGGAATTGAAGCTTTCTTT.